This T cell receptor (beta chain) stems from a study of blood T cell repertoires in COVID-19 (dated by TCRdb to the early 2020s). About the investigation overall: Samples covering the acute and convalescent phases of COVID-19 were provided by collaborators in the United States, Italy and Spain. Samples came from the ongoing ImmuneRACE study (first 160 participants) plus 1,254 subjects from 6 global collaborators. HLA class I and class II types, where available, came from metadata supplied by the sample provider rather than from assay-based typing. A freely available public database, intended as a resource for researchers studying the immune response to SARS-CoV-2, is where the repertoires were released. Subjects who had been exposed to COVID-19, were actively infected with it, or had recovered from it provided the deeply sampled blood TCRbeta repertoires that made up the dataset. The material from the prospective study consisted of cDNA or gDNA derived from T cells, B-cell-depleted T cells, or PBMCs. Sample metadata almost always included a de-identified subject ID, COVID-19 status, age in years and sex. The research as a whole found: Clinical and demographic metadata were provided uncurated, with the amount varying by source and participant.

Participants in the prospective study were enrolled through a virtual design, were aged roughly 18 to 90 years, and lived in approximately 25 United States geographic areas. In the prospective study, cohorts were assigned on the basis of participant-reported clinical history obtained from a screening survey and a study questionnaire. ImmuneRACE Cohort 3 recovered participants were defined by two consecutive negative NP/OP PCR tests, healthcare professional clearance, or symptom resolution. Each participant in the prospective study had whole blood, serum and a nasopharyngeal or oropharyngeal swab collected by mobile phlebotomists. Additional blood draws and questionnaires over an approximately 2-month period could optionally be provided by prospective study participants. Blood samples from the prospective study were shipped frozen or at room temperature prior to DNA extraction. The immunoSEQ Assay, a bias-controlled multiplex PCR, was used to amplify TCRbeta CDR3 regions from genomic DNA. In the authors' own workflow: Within the assay, amplification of reference gene primers was used to estimate how many nucleated cells each sample contained. Sequence reads were collapsed and filtered to measure the absolute abundance of every unique TCRbeta CDR3 rearrangement. Productive Simpson clonality was computed per sample as the square root of Simpson's diversity index over productive rearrangements. Not all clones reach the TCRdb copy of this immuneACCESS table, which keeps in-frame sequences only. Checked studies attribute under half of the gap to unresolved V genes and leave the rest unexplained. V and J calls plus clone size are reproduced from that table; the DNA served to infer D and trimming. This sample gives 110,000 to 150,000 clones in total; around 73% of them show up just once. The ten largest make up about 6% of the sample.

A distance of 24 bases separates the germline ends of V and J, which lose 3 bases and 10 bases respectively. Per the germline V gene, SGHDN is the CDR1 and FVKESK is the CDR2. From its cysteine to its phenylalanine, the CDR3 spans 16 amino acids. Just CDR3 DNA is preserved here, 48 bases in frame from base 1. This clone came up once. What this receptor recognizes is not known. The input lacks base qualities; no much larger clone sits a single base away. This receptor was taken from a woman aged 50 to 65 who had recovered from COVID-19. The sequenced sample was PBMCs or T cells enriched from blood (not recorded which). The rearranged chain carries TRBV14 and TRBJ1-2; the D gene lacks a confident call. The encoded CDR3 is CASSQGSQSLPRDYTF. The DNA is TGTGCCAGCAGCCAGGGCTCCCAGTCCCTACCTCGGGACTACACCTTC. When the CDR3 is completed using the reference TRBV14 and TRBJ1-2 genes on either side, the full variable domain is EAGVTQFPSHSVIEKGQTVTLRCDPISGHDNLYWYRRVMGKEIKFLLHFVKESKQDESGMPNNRFLAERTGGTYSTLKVQPAELEDSGVYFCASSQGSQSLPRDYTFGSGTRLTVV.